The source of this TCR beta chain is a study of preoperative IRX-2 immunotherapy in early breast cancer. The sample's treatment: preoperative locoregional IRX-2 cytokine immunotherapy. Preoperative locoregional IRX-2 cytokine immunotherapy was tested in the phase Ib source study. Data came from immunoSEQ multiplex PCR; TCRdb stores just in-frame clones and leaves some out. Here the sample spans around 38,000 clones, around three quarters being singletons. This CDR3 spans 15 amino acids. Trimming removed 4 bases at V and 0 bases at J, with 16 bases between. From germline, CDR1 is GTSNPN and CDR2 SVGIG (reference sequence).

Here the sequenced sample was tumor tissue, taken after IRX-2 immunotherapy. The chain is built from TRBV30 and TRBJ2-7, with D possibly called TRBD1 or TRBD2 (5 bases each). The TCR sequence derives from a human donor with breast cancer. CDR3 in amino acids: CAWTGTERSSYEQYF. The DNA for the CDR3 is TGTGCCTGGACCGGGACGGAAAGGAGCTCCTACGAGCAGTACTTC.